Listed here is a single T cell receptor (beta chain). The antigen is unknown. These data belong to a study of identical twins. Whole-study findings and limits: Out-of-frame alpha sequences shared by twins showed excess low generation probability. Within cord blood, abundant beta clonotypes carried fewer insertions, but memory repertoires showed no such trend.

The germline V and J ends were trimmed by 5 bases and 2 bases, with 10 bases remaining between them. The length of the CDR3 is 13 residues. MiXCR was run by TCRdb on the 5' RACE reads, yielding one entry per CDR3 protein. The data hold hundreds of thousands of distinct CDR3 sequences, with roughly 9.4% observed a single time. The source of this sequence is a woman under 30 in good health. Material: memory (CD45RO+) T cells sorted from blood. The chain couples TRBV12-3 or TRBV12-4 to TRBJ2-7; maybe TRBD2 (6 bases). CDR3 protein: CASSRGAPYEQYF. In DNA form, the CDR3 reads TGTGCCAGCAGTCGCGGGGCACCCTACGAGCAGTACTTC.